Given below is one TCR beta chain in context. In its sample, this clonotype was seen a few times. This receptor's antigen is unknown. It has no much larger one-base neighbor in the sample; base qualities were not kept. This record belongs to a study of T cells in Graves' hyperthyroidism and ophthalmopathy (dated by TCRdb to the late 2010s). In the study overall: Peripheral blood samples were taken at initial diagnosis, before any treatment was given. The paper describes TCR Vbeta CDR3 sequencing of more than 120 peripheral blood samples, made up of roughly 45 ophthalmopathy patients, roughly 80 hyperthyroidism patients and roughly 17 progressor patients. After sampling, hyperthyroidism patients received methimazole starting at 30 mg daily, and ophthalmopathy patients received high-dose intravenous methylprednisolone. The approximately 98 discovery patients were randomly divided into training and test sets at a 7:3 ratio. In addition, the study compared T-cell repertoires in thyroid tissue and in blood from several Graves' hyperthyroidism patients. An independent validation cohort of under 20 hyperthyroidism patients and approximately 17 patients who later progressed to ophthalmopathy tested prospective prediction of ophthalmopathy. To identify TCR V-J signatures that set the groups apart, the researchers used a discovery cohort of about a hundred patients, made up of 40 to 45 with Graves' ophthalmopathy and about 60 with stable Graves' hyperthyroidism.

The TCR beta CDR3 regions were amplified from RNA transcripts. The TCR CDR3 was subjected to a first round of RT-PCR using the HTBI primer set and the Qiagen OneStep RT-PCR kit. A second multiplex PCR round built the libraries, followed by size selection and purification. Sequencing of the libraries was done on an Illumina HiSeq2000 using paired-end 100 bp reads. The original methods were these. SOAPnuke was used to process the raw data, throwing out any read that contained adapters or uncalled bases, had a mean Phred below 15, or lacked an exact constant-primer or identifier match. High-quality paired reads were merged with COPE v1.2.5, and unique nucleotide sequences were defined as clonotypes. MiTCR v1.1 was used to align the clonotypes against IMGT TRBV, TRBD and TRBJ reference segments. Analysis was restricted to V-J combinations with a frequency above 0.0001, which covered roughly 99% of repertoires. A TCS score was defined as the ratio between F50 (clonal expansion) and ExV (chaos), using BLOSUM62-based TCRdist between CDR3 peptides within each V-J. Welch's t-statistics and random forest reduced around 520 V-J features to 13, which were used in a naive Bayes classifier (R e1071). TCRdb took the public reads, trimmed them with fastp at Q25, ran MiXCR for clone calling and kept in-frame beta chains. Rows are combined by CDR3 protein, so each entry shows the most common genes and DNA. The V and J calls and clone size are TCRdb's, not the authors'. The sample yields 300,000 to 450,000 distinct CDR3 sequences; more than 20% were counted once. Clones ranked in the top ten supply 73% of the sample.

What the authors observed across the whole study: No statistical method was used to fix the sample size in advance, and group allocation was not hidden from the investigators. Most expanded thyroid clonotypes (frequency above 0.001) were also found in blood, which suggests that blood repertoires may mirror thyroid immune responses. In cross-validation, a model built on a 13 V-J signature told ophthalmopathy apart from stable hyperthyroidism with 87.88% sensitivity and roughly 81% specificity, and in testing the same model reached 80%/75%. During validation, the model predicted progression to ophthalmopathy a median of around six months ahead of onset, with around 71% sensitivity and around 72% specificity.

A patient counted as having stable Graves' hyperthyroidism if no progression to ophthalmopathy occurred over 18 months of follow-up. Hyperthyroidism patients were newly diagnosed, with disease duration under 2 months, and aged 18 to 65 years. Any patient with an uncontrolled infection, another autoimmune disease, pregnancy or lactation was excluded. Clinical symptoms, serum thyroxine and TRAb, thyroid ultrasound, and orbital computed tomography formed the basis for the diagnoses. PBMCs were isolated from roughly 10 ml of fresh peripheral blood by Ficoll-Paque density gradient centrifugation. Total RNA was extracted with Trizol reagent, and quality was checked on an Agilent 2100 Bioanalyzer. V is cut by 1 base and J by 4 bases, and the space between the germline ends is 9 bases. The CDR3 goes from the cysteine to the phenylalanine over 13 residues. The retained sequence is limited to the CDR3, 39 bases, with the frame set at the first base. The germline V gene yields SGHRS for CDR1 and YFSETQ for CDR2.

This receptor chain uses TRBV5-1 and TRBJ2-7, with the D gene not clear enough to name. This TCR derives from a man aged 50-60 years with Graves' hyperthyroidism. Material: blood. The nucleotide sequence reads TGCGCCAGCAGCTTGATGGGCGGTTACGAGCAGTACTTC. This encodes CASSLMGGYEQYF.